This T cell receptor beta chain originates from a study of blood T cell repertoires in COVID-19. Study-wide background: Italy, Spain and the United States were the sources of the convalescent and acute COVID-19 samples. PBMCs, B-cell-depleted T cells, or T cells were the source of the cDNA or gDNA that made up the material.

Original data processing: Amplification of reference gene primers provided the estimated nucleated cell counts. Data came from immunoSEQ multiplex PCR; TCRdb stores just in-frame clones and leaves some out. That table gives V, J and clone size, and the DNA gave D and trimming. The sample lists 150,000 to 200,000 clones; approximately 83% were seen once. The sequenced material came from peripheral blood. This receptor was identified in a man aged 55 to 69 with acute or convalescent COVID-19.

The CDR3 bases are TGCGCCAGCAGCTTTGTGGGGCCCCAAGAGACCCAGTACTTC. Translated, it gives CASSFVGPQETQYF. This chain joins TRBV5-1 and TRBJ2-5; tentative D call: TRBD1 (5 bases). This CDR3 has 14 amino acids. The V and J ends lost 2 bases and 1 base respectively, with 9 bases between them. Germline CDR1 is SGHRS and CDR2 is YFSETQ. The full variable domain, completed using reference TRBV5-1 and TRBJ2-5, is KAGVTQTPRYLIKTRGQQVTLSCSPISGHRSVSWYQQTPGQGLQFLFEYFSETQRNKGNFPGRFSGRQFSNSRSEMNVSTLELGDSALYLCASSFVGPQETQYFGPGTRLLVL.